The rows below give T cell receptor beta chains drawn from one sample of a study of blood T cells in healthy people across ages. TCRdb re-called the 5' RACE reads through MiXCR, storing one row per CDR3 protein. The sample carries roughly 1,800,000 distinct CDR3 sequences, about 50% recorded once. Sequencing was done on a sample of blood. The source is a woman between 40 and 50 years old in good health. Both conserved end residues are part of each CDR3. D genes are given only for firm matches. The size entry is marked missing in some rows and otherwise reads once, few, many or a size class.

size	V	D	J	DNA	CDR3
.	TRBV15	.	TRBJ2-1	TGTGCCACCGGAGAGGACGGGTTCAATGAGCAGTTCTTC	CATGEDGFNEQFF
few	TRBV12-3/TRBV12-4	.	TRBJ2-5	TGTGCCAGCAGTTTTCCCACCCAGGGGGAGACCCAGTACTTC	CASSFPTQGETQYF
.	TRBV24-1	.	TRBJ2-1	TGTGCCACCAAGGACGGTCAAAACAATGAGCAGTTCTTC	CATKDGQNNEQFF
.	TRBV4-2	.	TRBJ2-1	TGTGCCAGCAGCCGATACATGGGCAATGAGCAGTTCTTC	CASSRYMGNEQFF
.	TRBV28	.	TRBJ2-3	TGTGCCAGCAACCCCACCGGGCGAGCGGGTACGCAGTATTTT	CASNPTGRAGTQYF
.	TRBV20-1	.	TRBJ1-5	TGCAGTGCTCCCCGACAGGAGTTTAATCAGCCCCAGCATTTT	CSAPRQEFNQPQHF
few	TRBV6-5	.	TRBJ2-7	TGTGCCAGCAGCCCTTCGATTCACGAGCAGTACTTC	CASSPSIHEQYF
.	TRBV18	.	TRBJ1-2	TGTGCCAGCGCACCGTGGAGTGGCTATGGCTACACCTTC	CASAPWSGYGYTF
.	TRBV27	.	TRBJ2-5	TGTGCCAGCCGAAGCCTAGGGCTTCAAGAGACCCAGTACTTC	CASRSLGLQETQYF
.	TRBV29-1	TRBD2	TRBJ2-7	TGCAGCATTGAAGATGGGGCTAGCGGGGCCGTCTACGAGCAGTACTTC	CSIEDGASGAVYEQYF
once	TRBV9	.	TRBJ1-4	TGTGCCAGCAGCACAGGGATTGATCTGAGGGGAAAACTGTTTTTT	CASSTGIDLRGKLFF
.	TRBV9	TRBD1	TRBJ1-2	TGTGCCAGCAGCCCCTCCGCGGGACAGGACGCCTACATTTATGGCTACACCTTC	CASSPSAGQDAYIYGYTF
.	TRBV2	.	TRBJ2-7	TGTGCCAGCAGTGAACGGGCCTTCGGGGTGTACTTC	CASSERAFGVYF
.	TRBV24-1	.	TRBJ1-5	TGTGCCACCAGTGAAGGCGGTCTGCAGCCCCAGCATTTT	CATSEGGLQPQHF
.	TRBV2	.	TRBJ2-2	TGTGCCAGCACGAGGACGGCGAACACCGGGGAGCTGTTTTTT	CASTRTANTGELFF
.	TRBV25-1	TRBD1	TRBJ2-5	TGTGCCGGCAGTGAATTGGCTGGCGGACAGGAGACTCAAGAGACCCAGTACTTC	CAGSELAGGQETQETQYF
.	TRBV7-2	TRBD1	TRBJ2-2	TGTGCCAGCAGCCATACCGGACAGGTGAACACCGGGGAGCTGTTTTTT	CASSHTGQVNTGELFF
few	TRBV6-2/TRBV6-3	TRBD1	TRBJ1-2	TGTGCCAGCAGTTCATCCGGGACAGGGGGCGTCTATGGCTACACCTTC	CASSSSGTGGVYGYTF
.	TRBV28	.	TRBJ1-2	TGTGCCAGCAGTTTAATACCCTATGGCTACACCTTC	CASSLIPYGYTF
.	TRBV11-2	.	TRBJ1-3	TGTGCCAGCACCGAAGGGTCGGGGGGCTCTGGAAACACCATATATTTT	CASTEGSGGSGNTIYF
.	TRBV4-3	.	TRBJ2-1	TGCGCCAGCAGCCAAGGGAGAGGGTGGTACAATGAGCAGTTCTTC	CASSQGRGWYNEQFF
many	TRBV29-1	.	TRBJ2-3	TGCAGCGTTGATCGTCAGGGGTCCCCCACAGATACGCAGTATTTT	CSVDRQGSPTDTQYF
few	TRBV14	.	TRBJ2-3	TGTGCCAGCAGCCAAGTTGCCATACCAGATACGCAGTATTTT	CASSQVAIPDTQYF
few	TRBV7-2	TRBD1	TRBJ2-7	TGTGCCAGCAGCTTCGGACAGGTTGGAAACGAGCAGTACTTC	CASSFGQVGNEQYF
.	TRBV4-3	TRBD2	TRBJ2-7	TGCGCCAGCAGCCAAGAGCCTACTAGCGGGGACTACGAGCAGTACTTC	CASSQEPTSGDYEQYF
.	TRBV4-2	.	TRBJ1-2	TGTGCCAGCAGCCAAGTCCAAACCAGTGAATCTAACTATGGCTACACCTTC	CASSQVQTSESNYGYTF
.	TRBV3-1	.	TRBJ1-2	TGTACCAGCAGCCGCCTTGGGGGTCTCGGAGACCCACTATGGAGCTACACCTTC	CTSSRLGGLGDPLWSYTF
.	TRBV20-1	.	TRBJ2-5	TGCAGTGCTAGAGATCCAGTCGGGAACGGGGAGACCCAGTACTTC	CSARDPVGNGETQYF
.	TRBV7-2	.	TRBJ2-1	TGTGCCAGCAGCTTAGAGGCGGGGACGGAAGAGAGTGAGCAGTTCTTC	CASSLEAGTEESEQFF
.	TRBV25-1	.	TRBJ2-5	TGTGCCAGCAGTGATTTTAGGGATCCACAAGAGACCCGGTACTTC	CASSDFRDPQETRYF
.	TRBV4-3	.	TRBJ1-2	TGCGCCAGCAGCCAAGATTTCAGGGGCTATGGCTACACCTTC	CASSQDFRGYGYTF
few	TRBV29-1	.	TRBJ2-5	TGCAGCGTCCGAGAAGCAGAGACCCAGTACTTC	CSVREAETQYF
.	TRBV4-1	TRBD1	TRBJ2-7	TGCGCCAGCAGCCGAACCGGGACAGCTCCCCGATACGAGCAGTACTTC	CASSRTGTAPRYEQYF
.	TRBV15	TRBD1	TRBJ2-3	TGTGCCACCAGCCGAGAGGGGACAGTTTTAACAGATACGCAGTATTTT	CATSREGTVLTDTQYF
.	TRBV20-1	TRBD1	TRBJ2-1	TGCAGTGCTGGCGACAGGGCCCGATCCAGTGAGCAGTTCTTC	CSAGDRARSSEQFF
.	TRBV7-2	.	TRBJ2-5	TGTGCCAGCAGCTCGACCCGGGGACGGAGCCAAGAGACCCAGTACTTC	CASSSTRGRSQETQYF
few	TRBV9	.	TRBJ2-1	TGTGCCAGCAGCGTAGCTGGGACAACCAATGAGCAGTTCTTC	CASSVAGTTNEQFF
.	TRBV6-2/TRBV6-3	TRBD2	TRBJ2-1	TGTGCCAGCAGTTACTTAACTAGCGGGGGGGCGGAGGATGAGCAGTTCTTC	CASSYLTSGGAEDEQFF
.	TRBV3-1	.	TRBJ1-6	TGTGCCAGCAGCCACACGATGGGGAATTCACCCCTCCACTTT	CASSHTMGNSPLHF
.	TRBV25-1	.	TRBJ1-2	TGTGCCAGCAGTGAATTCGGTTCCAACTATGGCTACACCTTC	CASSEFGSNYGYTF
.	TRBV12-3/TRBV12-4	.	TRBJ2-5	TGTACCAGCCTTGGGCTATTGGGGACGGAGACCCAGTACTTC	CTSLGLLGTETQYF
.	TRBV7-9	.	TRBJ2-7	TGTGCCAGCAGCCCCCGGGACGCCTCCTACGAGCAGTACTTC	CASSPRDASYEQYF
few	TRBV27	TRBD2	TRBJ2-3	TGTGCCAGCAGTTTTGCTAGCGGTCCTACCACAGATACGCAGTATTTT	CASSFASGPTTDTQYF
.	TRBV20-1	.	TRBJ2-5	TGCAGCCTCACGGTGCGGGAGACCCAGTACTTC	CSLTVRETQYF
few	TRBV10-3	TRBD1	TRBJ2-4	TGTGCCATCCGGGACAGCCTAGCCAAAAACATTCAGTACTTC	CAIRDSLAKNIQYF
.	TRBV27	TRBD2	TRBJ2-7	TGTGCCAGCAGTGCTAATATGATATGGCTAGCGGTTCCCTACGAGCAGTACTTC	CASSANMIWLAVPYEQYF
.	TRBV25-1	TRBD2	TRBJ2-7	TGTGCCAGCAGCAATTTCGGGCAGGGAGGGAATGAGCAGTACTTC	CASSNFGQGGNEQYF
.	TRBV6-2/TRBV6-3	TRBD2	TRBJ2-5	TGTGCCAGCAGTCCCTGGACTAGTGAGGGAGAGACCCAGTACTTC	CASSPWTSEGETQYF
.	TRBV7-2	.	TRBJ1-5	TGTGCCAGCAGCTTAGACGTAGGGTTCCAGCCCCAGCATTTT	CASSLDVGFQPQHF
.	TRBV9	.	TRBJ1-2	TGTGCCAGCAGCGTAGGCCCCAGACAGGACTATGGCTACACCTTC	CASSVGPRQDYGYTF
.	TRBV6-1	.	TRBJ1-2	TGTGCCAGCAGTGAAGCGTACCGAACCCGTAACTATGGCTACACCTTC	CASSEAYRTRNYGYTF
.	TRBV7-9	.	TRBJ2-7	TGTGCCAGCAGCTTCAGGGGTTCGGACAATGAGCAGTACTTC	CASSFRGSDNEQYF
.	TRBV2	TRBD1	TRBJ2-1	TGTGCCAGCAGTCCGGGACAGGTTAGGACTGAGCAGTTCTTC	CASSPGQVRTEQFF
.	TRBV12-3/TRBV12-4	TRBD1	TRBJ1-2	TGTGCCAGCAGTTTAGCGGGGGACAGGGGGAACGGCTACACCTTC	CASSLAGDRGNGYTF
.	TRBV11-3	.	TRBJ2-1	TGTGCCAGCAGTTCCAGAGGTCATACAGGGATTAATGAGCAGTTCTTC	CASSSRGHTGINEQFF
few	TRBV7-2	.	TRBJ2-7	TGTGCCAGCAAGGCGGCGGAGGGCCGGGACGAGCAGTACTTC	CASKAAEGRDEQYF
few	TRBV5-1	.	TRBJ1-2	TGCGCCAGCAGCCCGGACGGGGGGCTCTATGGCTACACCTTC	CASSPDGGLYGYTF
.	TRBV12-3/TRBV12-4	.	TRBJ2-5	TGTGCCAGCAGTCAACAGGGAATGGGGGAGACCCAGTACTTC	CASSQQGMGETQYF
.	TRBV25-1	.	TRBJ1-1	TGTGCCAGCAGTGAATCGGGGCGCACTGAAGCTTTCTTT	CASSESGRTEAFF